The source of this T cell receptor beta chain is a study of blood T cell repertoires in COVID-19. Study at large: In each case, the material was cDNA or gDNA derived from T cells, B-cell-depleted T cells, or PBMCs.

Trimming stripped 2 bases from V and 5 bases from J, with 10 bases between. CDR3 length: 14 amino acids. Germline CDR1 SGHRS, CDR2 YFSETQ. Here immunoSEQ multiplex PCR was the method, and the copy in TCRdb shows in-frame clones only, minus some. The table has under 80,000 clones, approximately 83% seen once. This clone was counted between two and nine times. Sequenced: peripheral blood. The TCR comes from a woman aged 55-70 years with acute or convalescent COVID-19. The rearrangement links TRBV5-1 to TRBJ2-2, with D possibly matching TRBD2 (6 bases). The CDR3 bases are TGCGCCAGCAGCTTCCGGGAGCGAACCGGGGAGCTGTTTTTT. This gives the protein CASSFRERTGELFF.